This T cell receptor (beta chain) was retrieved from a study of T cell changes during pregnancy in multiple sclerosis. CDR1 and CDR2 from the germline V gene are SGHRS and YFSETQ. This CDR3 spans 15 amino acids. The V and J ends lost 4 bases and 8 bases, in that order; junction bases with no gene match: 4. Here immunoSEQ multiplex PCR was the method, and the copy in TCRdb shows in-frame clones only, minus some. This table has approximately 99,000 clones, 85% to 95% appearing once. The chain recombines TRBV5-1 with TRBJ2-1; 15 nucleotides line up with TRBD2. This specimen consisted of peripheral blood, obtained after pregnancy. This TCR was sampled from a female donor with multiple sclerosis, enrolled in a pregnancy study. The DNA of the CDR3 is TGCGCCAGCAGCCAGGGACTAGCGGGAGGTGATGAGCAGTTCTTC. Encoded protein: CASSQGLAGGDEQFF.